This TCR beta chain was recorded in a study of vaccination effects on CD4 cells after COVID-19. Study overall: Sampling occurred a median 72 days post second dose, range 14 to 241.

The CDR3 is 14 residues long. Germline CDR1 is SGHTA and CDR2 is FQGNSA. V dropped 5 bases and J dropped 5; count of bases not matched to a gene: 5. Viral peptide pool expansion of antigen-specific CD4+ T cells preceded sequencing in the ViraFEST assay. Following an approximately 9-day culture, CD4+ T cells were purified. Two doses of either BNT162b2 or mRNA-1273 were given to each participant. No vaccinee had earlier SARS-CoV-2 infection, and nucleocapsid antibodies were negative. About 2 million PBMC were placed in each well, which was supplemented with approximately 9.2 IU/ml IL-2 and about 10 ug/ml peptides. The table came from immunoSEQ multiplex PCR; TCRdb's copy has only in-frame clones and leaves some out. The sample has approximately 17,000 clones; 55% to 75% are singletons. In regard to this clone: Its antigen remains unknown.

The sequenced sample was CD4+ T cells from PBMCs cultured with SARS-CoV-2 spike peptides, obtained after COVID-19 vaccination. The sequence came from a human donor who received a COVID-19 vaccine. The V and J genes are TRBV7-2 and TRBJ2-5; TRBD1 matches at 10 bases. The CDR3 loop reads CASSLDRGLETQYF. The CDR3 coding sequence is TGTGCCAGCAGCCTTGACAGGGGGCTGGAGACCCAGTACTTC. Drawing the rest from reference TRBV7-2 and TRBJ2-5, the complete variable domain is GAGVSQSPSNKVTEKGKDVELRCDPISGHTALYWYRQSLGQGLEFLIYFQGNSAPDKSGLPSDRFSAERTGGSVSTLTIQRTQQEDSAVYLCASSLDRGLETQYFGPGTRLLVL.